This TCR beta chain comes out of a study of blood T cell repertoires in COVID-19. Study background: Sample material is recorded as cDNA or gDNA derived from T cells, B-cell-depleted T cells, or PBMCs.

The cohort comprised adults aged roughly 18 to 100 years residing in about two dozen US areas. Participants' reported clinical history set cohort assignment. For recovered donors of Cohort 3, there were two negative PCRs, clearance, or symptom resolution. TCRdb's copy holds only in-frame clones and misses some; the assay was immunoSEQ multiplex PCR. The sample lists some 200,000 clones, roughly 80% seen once, with about 10% in the top ten. The clonotype originates from a man aged 35 to 55 who had recovered from COVID-19. The sequenced material came from PBMCs or T cells enriched from blood (not recorded which).

CDR3 sequence: CASSFGQGGTEAFF. CDR3 coding DNA: TGTGCCAGCAGCTTTGGACAGGGCGGCACTGAAGCTTTCTTT. This chain connects TRBV9 to TRBJ1-1; 8 bases line up with TRBD1. Losses at the gene ends were 4 bases for V and 4 bases for J; bases not matched to a gene: 6. The CDR3 is made up of 14 amino acids. CDR1 SGDLS and CDR2 YYNGEE come from the germline V gene.